The source of this TCR beta chain is a study of beta chain features in type 1 diabetes. Study results and caveats: Insertions at VDJ junctions were less frequent in type 1 diabetes patients. These patients also deleted more nucleotides at the same junctions.

All of the isolated RNA was reverse transcribed, so expressed TCRB transcripts were sequenced. The protocol was immunoSEQ multiplex PCR, while the TCRdb copy is restricted to in-frame clones and leaves out a portion. The table has roughly 400,000 clones, around 16% seen once. This clone was observed a few times. As yet, its antigen is unknown. The CDR3 sequence is 15 residues long. The ends lost 4 bases at V and 2 bases at J; junction bases unmatched: 2. Germline V gives CDR1 SGHNT, CDR2 YYREEE (reference sequence). CD45RO/CCR7/CD25/CD127/CD95/CD27 sorting isolated CD4+ naive, central memory, regulatory and stem cell-like memory cells.

This chain connects TRBV5-4 to TRBJ2-1; TRBD1 matches 11 bases. Sequencing was carried out using naive CD4+ T cells from blood. The sequence was collected from a woman under 30 in good health. CDR3 protein: CASSLGQGAYNEQFF. The DNA of the CDR3 is TGTGCCAGCAGCCTGGGACAGGGGGCCTACAATGAGCAGTTCTTC.